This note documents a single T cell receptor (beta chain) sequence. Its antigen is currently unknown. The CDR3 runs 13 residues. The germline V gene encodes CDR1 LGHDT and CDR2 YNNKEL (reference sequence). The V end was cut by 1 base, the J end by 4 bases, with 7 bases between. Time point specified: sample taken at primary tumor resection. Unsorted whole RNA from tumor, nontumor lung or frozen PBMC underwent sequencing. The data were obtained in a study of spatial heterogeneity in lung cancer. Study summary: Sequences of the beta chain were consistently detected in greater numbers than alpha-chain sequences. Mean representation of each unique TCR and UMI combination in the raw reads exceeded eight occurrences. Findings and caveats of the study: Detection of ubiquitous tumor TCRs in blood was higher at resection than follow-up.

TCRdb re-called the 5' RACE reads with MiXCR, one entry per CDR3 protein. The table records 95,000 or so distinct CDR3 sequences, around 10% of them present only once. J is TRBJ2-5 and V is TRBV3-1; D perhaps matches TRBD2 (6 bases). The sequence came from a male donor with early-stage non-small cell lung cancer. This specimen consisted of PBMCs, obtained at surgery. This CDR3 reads CASSQVRGETQYF. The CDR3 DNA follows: TGTGCCAGCAGCCAAGTGCGGGGAGAGACCCAGTACTTC.